This T cell receptor beta chain was captured in a study of blood T cell repertoires in COVID-19. For the study at large: The United States, Italy and Spain provided the acute and convalescent COVID-19 samples. Sources were T cells, B-cell-depleted T cells, or PBMCs; the material itself was cDNA or gDNA.

In the study's own analysis: Cell counts per sample came from amplifying reference gene primers. The protocol was immunoSEQ multiplex PCR, while the TCRdb copy is restricted to in-frame clones and leaves out a portion. The V and J calls and clone size were taken over from that table, and D and trimming were inferred from the DNA. This table holds approximately 290,000 clones, 75% to 90% found once. The CDR3 consists of 15 residues. V lost 1 base to trimming and J lost 5 bases, with 12 bases between them. Germline assignment: CDR1 SGHRS and CDR2 YFSETQ. This receptor was taken from a man aged 25-40 years with acute or convalescent COVID-19. The rearrangement uses TRBV5-1 and TRBJ2-2; TRBD1 might be the D (6 bases). What was sequenced was peripheral blood. The CDR3 protein is CASSLRAGETGELFF. DNA for the CDR3: TGCGCCAGCAGCTTGAGGGCAGGGGAAACCGGGGAGCTGTTTTTT.